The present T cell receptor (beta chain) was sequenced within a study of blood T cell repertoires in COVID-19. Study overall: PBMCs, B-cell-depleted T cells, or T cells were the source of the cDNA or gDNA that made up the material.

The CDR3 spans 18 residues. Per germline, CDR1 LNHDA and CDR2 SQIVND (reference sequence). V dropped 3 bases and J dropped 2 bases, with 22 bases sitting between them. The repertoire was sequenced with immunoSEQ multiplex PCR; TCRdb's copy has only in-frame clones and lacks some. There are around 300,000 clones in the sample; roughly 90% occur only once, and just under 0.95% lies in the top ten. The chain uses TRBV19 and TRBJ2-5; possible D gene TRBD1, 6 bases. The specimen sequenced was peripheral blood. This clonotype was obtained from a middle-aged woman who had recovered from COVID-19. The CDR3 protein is CASSIAPQGRVLQETQYF. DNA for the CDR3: TGTGCCAGTAGTATTGCCCCACAGGGTAGGGTCTTACAAGAGACCCAGTACTTC.